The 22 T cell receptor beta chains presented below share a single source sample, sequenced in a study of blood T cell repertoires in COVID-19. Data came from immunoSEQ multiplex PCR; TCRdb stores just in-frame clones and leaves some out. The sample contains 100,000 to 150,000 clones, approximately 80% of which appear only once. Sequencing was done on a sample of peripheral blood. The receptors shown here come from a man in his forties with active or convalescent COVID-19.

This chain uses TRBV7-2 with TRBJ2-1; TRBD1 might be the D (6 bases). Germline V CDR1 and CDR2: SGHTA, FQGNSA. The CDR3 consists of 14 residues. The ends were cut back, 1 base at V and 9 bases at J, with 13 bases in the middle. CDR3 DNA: TGTGCCAGCAGCTTAGGGACCAGGGGTAGTGAGCAGTTCTTC. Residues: CASSLGTRGSEQFF. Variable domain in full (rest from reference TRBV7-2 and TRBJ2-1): GAGVSQSPSNKVTEKGKDVELRCDPISGHTALYWYRQSLGQGLEFLIYFQGNSAPDKSGLPSDRFSAERTGGSVSTLTIQRTQQEDSAVYLCASSLGTRGSEQFFGPGTRLTVL.

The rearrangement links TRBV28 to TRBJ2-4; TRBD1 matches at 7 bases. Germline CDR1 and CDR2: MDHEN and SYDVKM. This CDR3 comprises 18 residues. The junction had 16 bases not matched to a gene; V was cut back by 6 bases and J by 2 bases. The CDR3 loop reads CASSPIPTGPLTKNIQYF. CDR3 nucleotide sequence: TGTGCCAGCAGCCCCATCCCGACAGGGCCGCTAACCAAAAACATTCAGTACTTC.

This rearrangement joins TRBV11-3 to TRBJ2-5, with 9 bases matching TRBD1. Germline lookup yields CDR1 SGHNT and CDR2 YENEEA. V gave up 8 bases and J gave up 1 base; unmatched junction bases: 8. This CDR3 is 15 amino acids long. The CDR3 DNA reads TGTGCCAGCGGCGCTCCGGGACAGGGCCAAGAGACCCAGTACTTC. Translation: CASGAPGQGQETQYF.

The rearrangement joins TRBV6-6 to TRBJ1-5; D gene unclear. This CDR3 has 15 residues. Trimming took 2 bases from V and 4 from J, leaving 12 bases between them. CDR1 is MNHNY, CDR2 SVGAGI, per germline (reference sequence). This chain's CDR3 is CASSYLQVMNQPQHF. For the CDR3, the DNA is TGTGCCAGCAGTTACCTGCAGGTGATGAATCAGCCCCAGCATTTT.

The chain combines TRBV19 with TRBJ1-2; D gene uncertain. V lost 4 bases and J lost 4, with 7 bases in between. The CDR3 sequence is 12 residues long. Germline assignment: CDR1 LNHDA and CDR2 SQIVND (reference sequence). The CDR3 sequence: CASSKYSYGYTF. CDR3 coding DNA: TGTGCCAGTAGTAAATACAGCTATGGCTACACCTTC.

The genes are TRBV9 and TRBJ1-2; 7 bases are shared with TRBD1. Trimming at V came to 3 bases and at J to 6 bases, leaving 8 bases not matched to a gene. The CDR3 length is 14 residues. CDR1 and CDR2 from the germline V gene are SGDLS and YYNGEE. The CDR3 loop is CASSAGQLGDGYTF. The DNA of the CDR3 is TGTGCCAGCAGCGCGGGACAGCTCGGGGATGGCTACACCTTC.

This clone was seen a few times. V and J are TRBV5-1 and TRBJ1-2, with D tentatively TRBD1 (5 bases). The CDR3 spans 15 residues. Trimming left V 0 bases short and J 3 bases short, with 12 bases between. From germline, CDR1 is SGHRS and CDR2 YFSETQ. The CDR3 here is CASSLVGAADYGYTF. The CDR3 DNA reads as TGCGCCAGCAGCTTGGTTGGGGCGGCGGACTATGGCTACACCTTC.

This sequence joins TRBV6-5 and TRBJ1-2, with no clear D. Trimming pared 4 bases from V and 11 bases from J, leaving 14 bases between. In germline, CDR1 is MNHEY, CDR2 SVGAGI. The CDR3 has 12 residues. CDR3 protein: CASSFYRGSYTF. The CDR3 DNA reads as TGTGCCAGCAGTTTTTACCGGGGATCGTACACCTTC.

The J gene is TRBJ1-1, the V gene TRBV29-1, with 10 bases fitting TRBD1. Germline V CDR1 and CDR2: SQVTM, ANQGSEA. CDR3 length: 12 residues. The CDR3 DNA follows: TGCGGGGGGGGACAGGGGTCGTCTGAAGCTTTCTTT. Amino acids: CGGGQGSSEAFF.

DNA for the CDR3: TGTGCCAGCAGTGAAGCGAGGGCCTACTCTGGAAACACCATATATTTT. Amino acid sequence: CASSEARAYSGNTIYF. The V call is TRBV6-1, the J call TRBJ1-3; no firm D call. Germline V gives CDR1 MNHNS, CDR2 SASEGT. V lost 0 bases, J lost 0 bases, and 9 bases lay in between. The CDR3 has 16 amino acids.

This chain's CDR3 is CASTVAPYEQYF. The CDR3 region has the DNA TGTGCCAGCACCGTAGCACCTTACGAGCAGTACTTC. The V gene is TRBV2, the J gene TRBJ2-7; no reliable D call. The ends were cut back, 7 bases at V and 4 bases at J, with 11 bases in the middle. Germline-derived CDR1 and CDR2 are SNHLY and FYNNEI. This CDR3 is 12 amino acids long.

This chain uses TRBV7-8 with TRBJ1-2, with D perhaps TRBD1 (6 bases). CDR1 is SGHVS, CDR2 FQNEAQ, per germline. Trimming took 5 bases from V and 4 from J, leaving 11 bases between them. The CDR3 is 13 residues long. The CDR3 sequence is CASSQGRSYGYTF. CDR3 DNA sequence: TGTGCCAGCAGCCAGGGGCGCAGCTATGGCTACACCTTC.

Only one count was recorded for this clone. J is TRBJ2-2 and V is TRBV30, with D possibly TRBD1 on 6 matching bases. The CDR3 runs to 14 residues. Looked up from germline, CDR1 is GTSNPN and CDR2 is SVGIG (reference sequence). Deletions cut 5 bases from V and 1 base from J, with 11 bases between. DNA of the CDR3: TGTGCCTGGCGTACAGGGTGGAACACCGGGGAGCTGTTTTTT. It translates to CAWRTGWNTGELFF.

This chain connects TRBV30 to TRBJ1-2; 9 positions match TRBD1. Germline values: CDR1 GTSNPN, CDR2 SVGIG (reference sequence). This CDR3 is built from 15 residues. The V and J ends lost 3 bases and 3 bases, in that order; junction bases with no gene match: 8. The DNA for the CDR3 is TGTGCCTGGAGAAAGGACAGGGGTCAAGACTATGGCTACACCTTC. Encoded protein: CAWRKDRGQDYGYTF.

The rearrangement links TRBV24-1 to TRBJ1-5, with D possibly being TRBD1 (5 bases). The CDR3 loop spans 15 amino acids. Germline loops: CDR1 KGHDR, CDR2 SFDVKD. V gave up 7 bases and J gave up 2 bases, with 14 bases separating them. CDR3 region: CATRDSGSGNQPQHF. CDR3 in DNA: TGTGCCACCAGAGACTCAGGGTCGGGCAATCAGCCCCAGCATTTT.

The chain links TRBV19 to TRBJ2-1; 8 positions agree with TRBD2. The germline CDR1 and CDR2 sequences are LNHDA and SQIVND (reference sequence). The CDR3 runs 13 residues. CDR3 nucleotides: TGTGCGGGTAGCAGCGGGGGACCCAATGAGCAGTTCTTC. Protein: CAGSSGGPNEQFF.

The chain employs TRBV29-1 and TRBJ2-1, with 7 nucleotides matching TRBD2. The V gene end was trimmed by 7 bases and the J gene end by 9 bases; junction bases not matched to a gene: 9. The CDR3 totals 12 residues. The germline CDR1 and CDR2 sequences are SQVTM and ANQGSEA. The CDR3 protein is CSGEGFRREQFF. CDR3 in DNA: TGCAGCGGGGAGGGCTTCCGGCGTGAGCAGTTCTTC.

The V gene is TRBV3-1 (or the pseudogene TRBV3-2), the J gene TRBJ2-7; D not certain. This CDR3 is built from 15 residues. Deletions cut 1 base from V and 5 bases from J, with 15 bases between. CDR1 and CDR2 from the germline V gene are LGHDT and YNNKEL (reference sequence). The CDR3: CASSQGGRYFNEQYF. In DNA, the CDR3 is TGTGCCAGCAGCCAAGGAGGTAGATATTTTAACGAGCAGTACTTC.

The CDR3 DNA follows: TGTGCCAGCAGTCCCCAACTAGCGGGAATAACCTACAATGAGCAGTTCTTC. Translated, it gives CASSPQLAGITYNEQFF. This rearrangement joins TRBV6-6 to TRBJ2-1, with 10 bases that match TRBD2. Germline CDR1 MNHNY, CDR2 SVGAGI (reference sequence). The V segment lost 5 bases and the J segment 2 bases; nucleotides outside the gene matches: 9. There are 17 residues in the CDR3.

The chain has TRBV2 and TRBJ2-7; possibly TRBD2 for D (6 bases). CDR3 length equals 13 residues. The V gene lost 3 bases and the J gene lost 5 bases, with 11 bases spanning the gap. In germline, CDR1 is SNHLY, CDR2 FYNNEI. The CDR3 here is CASSEVREDEQYF. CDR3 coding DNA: TGTGCCAGCAGTGAGGTAAGGGAGGACGAGCAGTACTTC.

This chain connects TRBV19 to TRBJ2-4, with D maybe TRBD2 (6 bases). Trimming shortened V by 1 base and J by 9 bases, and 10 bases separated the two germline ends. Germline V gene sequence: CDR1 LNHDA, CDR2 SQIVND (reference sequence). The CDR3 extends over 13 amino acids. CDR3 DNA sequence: TGTGCCAGTAGTATAGCGGGGCGGGGCATTCAGTACTTC. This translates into CASSIAGRGIQYF.

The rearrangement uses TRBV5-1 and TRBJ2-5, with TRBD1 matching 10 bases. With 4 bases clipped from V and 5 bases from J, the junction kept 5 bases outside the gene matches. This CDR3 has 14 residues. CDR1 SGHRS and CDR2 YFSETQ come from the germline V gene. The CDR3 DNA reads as TGCGCCAGCAGCCCGGGACAGGGGACGGAGACCCAGTACTTC. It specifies CASSPGQGTETQYF.